This T cell receptor beta chain is drawn from a study of technical replicates of blood from several donors. Assay used: immunoSEQ multiplex PCR; TCRdb lists only in-frame clones, some missing. The sample comprises under 85,000 clones, about 91% of which are singletons, and about 0.4% rests with the top ten. V dropped 4 bases and J dropped 8; count of bases not matched to a gene: 13. Germline values: CDR1 PRHDT, CDR2 FYEKMQ (reference sequence). There are 16 residues in the CDR3. The source is a human donor in good health. Some clones in this sample may be carry-over from other donors' samples. This chain connects TRBV13 to TRBJ2-1; TRBD2 matches at 8 bases. The sequenced sample consisted of T cells isolated from PBMCs. In DNA, the CDR3 is TGTGCCAGCAGCTCCCCCAGCGGGAGTACCCCATATGAGCAGTTCTTC. It is translated as CASSSPSGSTPYEQFF.